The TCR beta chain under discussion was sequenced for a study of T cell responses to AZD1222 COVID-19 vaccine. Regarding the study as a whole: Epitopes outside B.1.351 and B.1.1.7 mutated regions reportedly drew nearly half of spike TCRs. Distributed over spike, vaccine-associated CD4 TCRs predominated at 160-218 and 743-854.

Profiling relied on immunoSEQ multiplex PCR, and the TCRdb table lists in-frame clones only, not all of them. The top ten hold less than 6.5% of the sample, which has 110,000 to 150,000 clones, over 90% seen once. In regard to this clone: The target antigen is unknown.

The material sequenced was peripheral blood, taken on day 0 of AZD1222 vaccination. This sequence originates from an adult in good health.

The CDR3 DNA reads TGTGCCAGCAGTGTGGTAGGGGGCGCAGGGTATGGCTACACCTTC. Its translation: CASSVVGGAGYGYTF. The rearrangement links TRBV6-4 to TRBJ1-2, with TRBD1 matching 7 bases. V lost 4 bases to trimming and J lost 5 bases; unmatched junction nucleotides: 10. The CDR3 is 15 residues long. Germline V gives CDR1 MRHNA, CDR2 SNTAGT.